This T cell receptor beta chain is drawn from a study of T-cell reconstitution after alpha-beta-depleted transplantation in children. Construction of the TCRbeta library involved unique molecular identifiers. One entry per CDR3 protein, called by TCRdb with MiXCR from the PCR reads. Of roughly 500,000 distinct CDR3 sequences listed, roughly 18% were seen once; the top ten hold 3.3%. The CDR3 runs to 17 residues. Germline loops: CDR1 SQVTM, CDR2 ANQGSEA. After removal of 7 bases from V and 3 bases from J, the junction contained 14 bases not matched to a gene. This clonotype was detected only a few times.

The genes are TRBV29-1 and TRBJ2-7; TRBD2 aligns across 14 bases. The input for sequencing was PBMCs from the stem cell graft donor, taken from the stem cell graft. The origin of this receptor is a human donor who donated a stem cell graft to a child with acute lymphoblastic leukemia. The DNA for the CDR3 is TGCAGCGCAGCGGACGGGACTAGCGGGAGCCGGGGCTACGAGCAGTACTTC. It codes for CSAADGTSGSRGYEQYF.